This TCR beta chain originates from a study of graft-versus-host responses after intestinal transplantation. The CDR3 has 14 residues. From germline, CDR1 is SGHNT and CDR2 YYREEE (reference sequence). V lost 4 bases to trimming and J lost 9 bases; unmatched junction nucleotides: 8. The method was immunoSEQ multiplex PCR; TCRdb's version includes in-frame clones alone and lacks a portion of them. The data show approximately 8,200 clones, with about 93% seen just once and 2.1% held by the top ten. The clonotype was recovered from a human patient who received an intestinal transplant, so some T cells may come from the graft donor. This chain joins TRBV5-4 and TRBJ2-4, with 9 bases that match TRBD1. This specimen consisted of PBMCs, obtained 11 days after intestinal transplantation. CDR3 sequence (DNA): TGTGCCAGCAGCGAGTGGACAGGGGATGGCATTCAGTACTTC. This codes for CASSEWTGDGIQYF. Full variable domain (outside the CDR3, taken from reference TRBV5-4 and TRBJ2-4): ETGVTQSPTHLIKTRGQQVTLRCSSQSGHNTVSWYQQALGQGPQFIFQYYREEENGRGNFPPRFSGLQFPNYSSELNVNALELDDSALYLCASSEWTGDGIQYFGAGTRLSVL.